Below are 27 T cell receptor beta chains sequenced from a single sample in a study of cytomegalovirus exposure and HLA in healthy donors (dated by TCRdb to the late 2010s). Preparation of the library involved the immunoSEQ multiplex PCR assay. In its TCRdb copy, this immuneACCESS table keeps in-frame sequences only and misses some clones. Where compared with another copy, unresolved V genes explain less than half of these, and the others have no known cause. The sample table holds 100,000 to 150,000 clones, of which just under 90% were seen once. The ten biggest clones cover about 3% of the sample. Sequencing was carried out using PBMCs. The receptors were sampled from a man younger than 40 in good health and CMV-seronegative.

V gene TRBV19 combines with J gene TRBJ2-3; 8 bases fit TRBD1. CDR1 LNHDA and CDR2 SQIVND come from the germline V gene (reference sequence). This CDR3 contains 15 residues. Trimming took 5 bases from V and 1 from J; bases not matched to a gene: 5. DNA for the CDR3: TGTGCCAGTAGTGTTGGGACAGGCCGCACAGATACGCAGTATTTT. This gives the protein CASSVGTGRTDTQYF.

This clone has more than one count but fewer than ten. The V gene is TRBV4-2, the J gene TRBJ2-7, with TRBD2 matching 9 bases. V shed 10 bases, J shed 4 bases, and the junction held 14 bases outside the gene matches. The CDR3 spans 15 residues. Germline CDR1 and CDR2: LGHNA and YNFKEQ. The CDR3 bases are TGTGCCACCGGAGCGGTAGCGGGGGCAGGGTACGAGCAGTACTTC. The encoded protein is CATGAVAGAGYEQYF.

V and J are TRBV7-3 and TRBJ2-3; 8 bases map to TRBD2. CDR1 is SGHTA and CDR2 is FQGTGA in the germline V gene. Trimming at V came to 5 bases and at J to 5 bases, leaving 3 bases not matched to a gene. This CDR3 spans 13 amino acids. The CDR3 DNA reads TGTGCCAGCAGCCCGGGAGGGAGAGATACGCAGTATTTT. Its translation is CASSPGGRDTQYF.

V gene TRBV7-8 combines with J gene TRBJ2-2, with 8 nucleotides matching TRBD2. The CDR3 runs to 19 residues. CDR1 SGHVS and CDR2 FQNEAQ come from the germline V gene. V shed 1 base, J shed 0 bases, and the junction held 10 bases outside the gene matches. For the CDR3, the DNA is TGTGCCAGCAGCTTAGAGGGGGTACTAGCGGCTACGAACACCGGGGAGCTGTTTTTT. Residues: CASSLEGVLAATNTGELFF.

This clone has only one observation. V usage is TRBV7-9 and J usage is TRBJ1-3; no definite D call. The CDR3 totals 14 residues. Germline assignment: CDR1 SEHNR and CDR2 FQNEAQ (reference sequence). Deletions cut 5 bases from V and 2 bases from J, with 10 bases between. CDR3 residues: CASSPLGAGNTIYF. CDR3 DNA sequence: TGTGCCAGCAGCCCCCTTGGAGCTGGAAACACCATATATTTT. Based on the CDR3 plus reference TRBV7-9 and TRBJ1-3, the full variable domain is DTGVSQNPRHKITKRGQNVTFRCDPISEHNRLYWYRQTLGQGPEFLTYFQNEAQLEKSRLLSDRFSAERPKGSFSTLEIQRTEQGDSAMYLCASSPLGAGNTIYFGEGSWLTVV.

V gene TRBV7-8 combines with J gene TRBJ2-2; tentatively, D is TRBD1 (6 bases). CDR3 length: 14 residues. Germline V gives CDR1 SGHVS, CDR2 FQNEAQ. V lost 5 bases and J 1 base, leaving 8 bases between the germline ends. As DNA, the CDR3 is TGTGCCAGCAGCCAGACAGGGAACACCGGGGAGCTGTTTTTT. The encoded protein is CASSQTGNTGELFF.

This chain uses TRBV28 with TRBJ2-3; 9 nucleotides agree with TRBD2. Per germline, CDR1 MDHEN and CDR2 SYDVKM. This CDR3 has 16 residues. The V and J ends lost 7 bases and 2 bases, in that order; junction bases with no gene match: 10. Here the CDR3 DNA reads TGTGCCAGCATAGCGAGCGGGGGGCCGTTCACAGATACGCAGTATTTT. This sequence encodes CASIASGGPFTDTQYF.

This clone was counted between two and nine times. V is TRBV2 and J is TRBJ1-6; D might be TRBD1 (5 bases). V gave up 6 bases and J gave up 5 bases, with 11 bases separating them. Germline loops: CDR1 SNHLY, CDR2 FYNNEI. The CDR3 is 14 amino acids. The CDR3 sequence is CASRGRVNNSPLHF. CDR3 nucleotides: TGTGCCAGCAGAGGCAGGGTTAATAATTCACCCCTCCACTTT.

The CDR3 nucleotides are TGTGCCAGCAGCGTATCCCCCGGACAGGGAGGTTCACCCCTCCACTTT. Protein: CASSVSPGQGGSPLHF. The chain recombines TRBV9 with TRBJ1-6; 8 nucleotides line up with TRBD1. This CDR3 has 16 amino acids. The trim removed 1 base at V and 9 bases at J, leaving 9 bases unmatched. CDR1 SGDLS and CDR2 YYNGEE come from the germline V gene. The full variable domain, its missing parts supplied by reference TRBV9 and TRBJ1-6, is DSGVTQTPKHLITATGQRVTLRCSPRSGDLSVYWYQQSLDQGLQFLIQYYNGEERAKGNILERFSAQQFPDLHSELNLSSLELGDSALYFCASSVSPGQGGSPLHFGNGTRLTVT.

This chain links TRBV28 with TRBJ1-5; D is unclear. Trimming cost V 1 base and J 10 bases, with 14 bases left between them. The CDR3 contains 14 residues. Germline values: CDR1 MDHEN, CDR2 SYDVKM. In DNA form, the CDR3 reads TGTGCCAGCAGTTTATACACGACTTCGAGCCCCCAGCATTTT. Encoded protein: CASSLYTTSSPQHF.

This clone was seen a single time. V is TRBV29-1 and J is TRBJ1-1, with D perhaps TRBD1 (5 bases). This CDR3 has 13 amino acids. Per the germline V gene, CDR1 is SQVTM and CDR2 is ANQGSEA. Trimming left V 5 bases short and J 2 bases short, with 12 bases between. CDR3 loop: CSVSGLTNTEAFF. As DNA, the CDR3 is TGCAGCGTTTCGGGACTTACAAACACTGAAGCTTTCTTT.

The sample holds one count of this clone. The chain has TRBV6-4 and TRBJ1-1; 9 bases fit TRBD1. Germline-derived CDR1 and CDR2 are MRHNA and SNTAGT. V shed 5 bases, J shed 4 bases, and the junction held 2 bases outside the gene matches. This CDR3 has 13 residues. The CDR3 reads CASSRQGGTEAFF. In nucleotides, the CDR3 is TGTGCCAGCAGTCGACAGGGGGGCACTGAAGCTTTCTTT.

This chain connects TRBV9 to TRBJ2-5; 11 nucleotides agree with TRBD2. The CDR3 contains 16 residues. Trimming at V came to 4 bases and at J to 0 bases, leaving 5 bases not matched to a gene. The V gene's germline CDR1 is SGDLS and CDR2 YYNGEE. The CDR3 protein is CASSFSGGADQETQYF. The CDR3 nucleotides are TGTGCCAGCAGCTTTAGCGGGGGGGCCGACCAAGAGACCCAGTACTTC.

The chain is built from TRBV11-1 and TRBJ1-6; D is perhaps TRBD1 (6 bases). The ends were cut back, 6 bases at V and 8 bases at J, with 8 bases in the middle. Germline V gives CDR1 SGHAT, CDR2 FQDESV (reference sequence). The CDR3 consists of 12 residues. CDR3: CASRGQYSPLHF. The CDR3 coding sequence is TGTGCCAGCAGAGGACAGTATTCACCCCTCCACTTT.

The chain recombines TRBV7-2 with TRBJ2-1, with 9 bases that match TRBD1. The CDR3 length is 16 residues. Germline V CDR1 and CDR2: SGHTA, FQGNSA. The J segment lost 8 bases and the V segment lost 1 base, leaving 9 bases of the junction unmatched. CDR3 in amino acids: CASSLGPNRGQDEQFF. The DNA for the CDR3 is TGTGCCAGCAGCTTAGGACCAAACAGGGGGCAAGATGAGCAGTTCTTC. Based on the CDR3 plus reference TRBV7-2 and TRBJ2-1, the full variable domain is GAGVSQSPSNKVTEKGKDVELRCDPISGHTALYWYRQSLGQGLEFLIYFQGNSAPDKSGLPSDRFSAERTGGSVSTLTIQRTQQEDSAVYLCASSLGPNRGQDEQFFGPGTRLTVL.

This clone was picked up one time. The genes are TRBV5-1 and TRBJ1-6; the match to TRBD1 covers 7 bases. Germline loops: CDR1 SGHRS, CDR2 YFSETQ. The CDR3 has 16 amino acids. V trimming: 4 bases; J trimming: 3 bases; junction bases outside the gene matches: 7. CDR3 DNA: TGCGCCAGCAGCCCTGAGACAGGGAACTATAATTCACCCCTCCACTTT. Encoded protein: CASSPETGNYNSPLHF.

This clone came up a few times. V usage is TRBV28 and J usage is TRBJ1-2, with D possibly being TRBD1 (6 bases). The CDR3 loop spans 15 amino acids. V lost 3 bases and J lost 2, with 13 bases in between. Germline CDR1 and CDR2: MDHEN and SYDVKM. CDR3 coding DNA: TGTGCCAGCAGTTTCAGGGGAAGGGTCAACTATGGCTACACCTTC. Translated: CASSFRGRVNYGYTF.

In this sample, this clone turned up a few times. The V gene is TRBV29-1, the J gene TRBJ1-2; TRBD1 is a possible D gene (6 bases). Germline V gene data show CDR1 as SQVTM and CDR2 as ANQGSEA. The CDR3 spans 12 residues. Deletions cut 4 bases from V and 12 bases from J, with 18 bases between. The CDR3 sequence is CSVGGGFYPHTF. In nucleotides, the CDR3 is TGCAGCGTTGGAGGGGGATTCTACCCCCACACCTTC.

The count of this clone is one. The J gene is TRBJ2-7, the V gene TRBV7-2; D gene ambiguous. The germline V and J ends were trimmed by 2 bases and 2 bases, with 10 bases remaining between them. Looked up from germline, CDR1 is SGHTA and CDR2 is FQGNSA. This CDR3 comprises 14 residues. The CDR3 is CASSLFLGAYEQYF. CDR3 nucleotide sequence: TGTGCCAGCAGCTTATTTCTGGGCGCCTACGAGCAGTACTTC.

DNA for the CDR3: TGTGCCAGCTCACCAGTTTCAGGGAATCAGCCCCAGCATTTT. Protein product: CASSPVSGNQPQHF. The chain uses TRBV18 and TRBJ1-5, with D perhaps matching TRBD1 (5 bases). Germline values: CDR1 KGHSH, CDR2 LQKENI. This CDR3 has 14 amino acids. The V gene lost 2 bases and the J gene lost 4 bases, with 9 bases spanning the gap.

The chain recombines TRBV7-9 with TRBJ1-3, with 7 bases lining up with TRBD1. The germline V gene has CDR1 SEHNR and CDR2 FQNEAQ (reference sequence). The ends lost 5 bases at V and 3 bases at J; junction bases unmatched: 7. CDR3 size: 15 residues. Here the CDR3 DNA reads TGTGCCAGCAGCCAATTCTGGGACAGTGGAAACACCATATATTTT. Translated, it gives CASSQFWDSGNTIYF.

The chain has TRBV7-9 and TRBJ2-1, with TRBD1 as a possible D gene (5 bases). Germline V CDR1 and CDR2: SEHNR, FQNEAQ (reference sequence). V was pared by 3 bases and J by 0 bases, with 12 bases between. This CDR3 spans 16 amino acids. CDR3 sequence: CASSLNPDSSYNEQFF. CDR3 DNA: TGTGCCAGCAGCTTGAACCCCGACAGCTCCTACAATGAGCAGTTCTTC.

The chain links TRBV28 to TRBJ2-7; 10 bases align to TRBD2. Looked up from germline, CDR1 is MDHEN and CDR2 is SYDVKM. The V gene end was trimmed by 7 bases and the J gene end by 0 bases; junction bases not matched to a gene: 6. The length of the CDR3 is 15 residues. CDR3 residues: CASIAGGASSYEQYF. The CDR3 DNA follows: TGTGCCAGCATAGCGGGGGGCGCTAGCTCCTACGAGCAGTACTTC.

In its sample, this clone was seen a few times. The J gene is TRBJ2-7, the V gene TRBV4-3; D gene ambiguous. The V end lost 0 bases, the J end lost 1 base, and 10 bases lay between the germline ends. Germline V CDR1 and CDR2: LGHNA, YSLEER. This CDR3 region has 15 residues. CDR3 protein: CASSQDGPLSYEQYF. The CDR3, as DNA: TGCGCCAGCAGCCAAGATGGTCCCCTATCCTACGAGCAGTACTTC.

V gene TRBV27 combines with J gene TRBJ1-6; TRBD1 aligns across 8 bases. This CDR3 has 17 residues. Germline V lookup: CDR1 MNHEY, CDR2 SMNVEV (reference sequence). After removal of 6 bases from V and 10 bases from J, the junction contained 17 bases not matched to a gene. The CDR3 DNA is TGTGCCAGCAGGTCTAACAGGGGGATCAACCCGGGCTCACCCCTCCACTTT. Translated: CASRSNRGINPGSPLHF.

The chain recombines TRBV6-1 with TRBJ2-1; possibly TRBD2 for D (7 bases). The V end was cut by 4 bases, the J end by 5 bases, with 15 bases between. CDR3 length equals 15 residues. Germline V gene sequence: CDR1 MNHNS, CDR2 SASEGT. CDR3 DNA: TGTGCCAGCAGTGTTAGGGGGGGCCCGAACAATGAGCAGTTCTTC. Residues: CASSVRGGPNNEQFF.

The chain joins TRBV6-5 to TRBJ2-7, with TRBD1 identical over 7 bases. CDR3 size: 16 residues. Germline values: CDR1 MNHEY, CDR2 SVGAGI. J gave up 0 bases and V 2 bases, and 7 bases lay outside the gene matches. The CDR3 loop reads CASSYRQGVFSYEQYF. The CDR3 region has the DNA TGTGCCAGCAGTTACCGGCAGGGGGTTTTCTCCTACGAGCAGTACTTC.